These 23 T cell receptor beta chains were sequenced from one sample in a study of T-cell memory formation after mild COVID-19. Each CDR3 protein gets one entry after TCRdb re-called the 5' RACE reads with MiXCR. This sample has about 350,000 distinct CDR3 sequences; roughly an eighth occur once, and the top ten carry around a fifth. Sequenced: PBMCs or a T cell subset sorted from them (not recorded which). The receptors stem from a man aged 18 to 30 who had mild COVID-19 (a few samples of this study predate the infection). Cell type and time point are not known.

This clonotype was detected a few times. The gene calls are TRBV4-2 and TRBJ2-1; perhaps TRBD1 as D (6 bases). The CDR3 runs 12 residues. Germline V gives CDR1 LGHNA, CDR2 YNFKEQ. Trimming pared 0 bases from V and 11 bases from J, leaving 8 bases between. The DNA for the CDR3 is TGTGCCAGCAGCCAAGAAGGGACACAGCAGTTCTTC. Translated, it gives CASSQEGTQQFF.

This clonotype was counted between two and nine times. This rearrangement joins TRBV5-1 to TRBJ2-5, with 8 bases identical to TRBD2. Trimming took 4 bases from V and 0 from J; bases not matched to a gene: 11. The CDR3 length is 17 residues. CDR1 SGHRS and CDR2 YFSETQ come from the germline V gene. CDR3 sequence: CASSRPRWRGDQETQYF. As DNA, the CDR3 is TGCGCCAGCAGCCGGCCCCGGTGGCGGGGGGACCAAGAGACCCAGTACTTC.

This chain uses TRBV6-1 with TRBJ2-2, with D possibly being TRBD1 or TRBD2 (5 bases each). The CDR3 length is 17 residues. V lost 3 bases, J lost 4 bases, and 18 bases lay in between. Germline CDR1 and CDR2: MNHNS and SASEGT. CDR3 nucleotides: TGTGCCAGCAGTGATATCTCGGGGCTACCACCCACCGGGGAGCTGTTTTTT. Translating it yields CASSDISGLPPTGELFF.

This chain connects TRBV27 to TRBJ2-1, with D unresolved. CDR1 and CDR2 (germline): MNHEY, SMNVEV (reference sequence). The CDR3 runs 14 residues. V lost 0 bases, J lost 7 bases, and 10 bases lay in between. CDR3 region: CASSLSLLGNEQFF. The CDR3 DNA sequence: TGTGCCAGCAGTTTATCCCTTCTCGGGAATGAGCAGTTCTTC.

The chain employs TRBV7-9 and TRBJ1-5, with a possible D match to TRBD1 (5 bases). V shed 5 bases and J shed 0 bases, with 11 bases lying between them. The germline V gene encodes CDR1 SEHNR and CDR2 FQNEAQ (reference sequence). The CDR3 covers 15 residues. CDR3 region: CASSTDSNSNQPQHF. For the CDR3, the DNA is TGTGCCAGCAGCACCGACAGTAATAGCAATCAGCCCCAGCATTTT.

This clonotype came up many times. One junction end does not reproduce the germline sequence, and a read error may be involved. The chain carries TRBV5-1 and TRBJ1-2, with 7 bases identical to TRBD1. CDR1 and CDR2 (germline): SGHRS, YFSETQ. The CDR3 is made up of 13 amino acids. The CDR3 spells CASSLEGARGYTF. The CDR3 nucleotides are TGTGCCAGCAGTTTAGAGGGGGCTCGTGGCTACACCTTC. The full variable domain, its missing parts supplied by reference TRBV5-1 and TRBJ1-2, is KAGVTQTPRYLIKTRGQQVTLSCSPISGHRSVSWYQQTPGQGLQFLFEYFSETQRNKGNFPGRFSGRQFSNSRSEMNVSTLELGDSALYLCASSLEGARGYTFGSGTRLTVV.

This clonotype was seen a few times. The genes are TRBV4-3 and TRBJ1-1; tentative D call: TRBD1 (6 bases). The CDR3 runs 12 residues. Germline lookup yields CDR1 LGHNA and CDR2 YSLEER. Deletions cut 0 bases from V and 10 bases from J, with 9 bases between. DNA of the CDR3: TGCGCCAGCAGCCAAGACCAGGGGAGAGCTTTCTTT. Translation: CASSQDQGRAFF.

This clonotype was observed a few times. The chain uses TRBV7-8 and TRBJ2-3; 10 bases match TRBD2. Germline lookup yields CDR1 SGHVS and CDR2 FQNEAQ. The V and J ends lost 3 bases and 3 bases, in that order; junction bases with no gene match: 3. This CDR3 is 15 amino acids long. Here the CDR3 DNA reads TGTGCCAGCAGCTTCCAGCGGGGGGGTACAGATACGCAGTATTTT. It is translated as CASSFQRGGTDTQYF.

The gene calls are TRBV11-2 and TRBJ1-1; no definite D call. Germline-derived CDR1 and CDR2 are SGHAT and FQNNGV. The V gene lost 5 bases and the J gene lost 7 bases, with 8 bases spanning the gap. This CDR3 has 11 amino acids. The CDR3 DNA sequence: TGTGCCAGCAGCCGAAGGGTTGAAGCTTTCTTT. It yields the protein CASSRRVEAFF.

Only a few counts were recorded for this clonotype. The chain is built from TRBV24-1 and TRBJ2-1; D call uncertain. Germline V gives CDR1 KGHDR, CDR2 SFDVKD. CDR3 length: 11 residues. V was pared by 5 bases and J by 10 bases, with 8 bases between. CDR3 loop: CATSVGREQFF. DNA of the CDR3: TGTGCCACCAGTGTTGGTCGGGAGCAGTTCTTC.

The chain links TRBV12-3 or TRBV12-4 to TRBJ1-1; the D gene is possibly TRBD1 (5 bases). The V and J ends lost 5 bases and 1 base respectively, with 11 bases between them. The CDR3 covers 14 residues. CDR3 region: CASSEGRWNTEAFF. The CDR3 region has the DNA TGTGCCAGCAGTGAGGGACGGTGGAACACTGAAGCTTTCTTT.

This clonotype was counted between two and nine times. The rearrangement joins TRBV7-2 to TRBJ2-2; D remains unclear. Trimming left V 0 bases short and J 7 bases short, with 9 bases between. The CDR3 sequence is 14 residues long. Germline V CDR1 and CDR2: SGHTA, FQGNSA. CDR3 protein: CASSLASGVGELFF. DNA of the CDR3: TGTGCCAGCAGCTTAGCCTCCGGTGTCGGGGAGCTGTTTTTT.

This clonotype was observed many times. The chain couples TRBV12-3 or TRBV12-4 to TRBJ2-1; no definite D call. This CDR3 comprises 13 residues. V was clipped by 4 bases and J by 5 bases, with 9 bases between them. CDR3 loop: CASSYLVHNEQFF. The CDR3 DNA reads TGTGCCAGCAGTTATCTAGTACACAATGAGCAGTTCTTC.

The rearrangement joins TRBV20-1 to TRBJ2-7; 11 bases align to TRBD2. The CDR3 contains 16 residues. After removal of 2 bases from V and 2 bases from J, the junction contained 8 bases not matched to a gene. CDR1 and CDR2 (germline): DFQATT, SNEGSKA (reference sequence). The CDR3 DNA sequence: TGCAGTGCTAGACCGAGACTAGCGGGATTAACCTACGAGCAGTACTTC. This translates into CSARPRLAGLTYEQYF.

This chain uses TRBV7-2 with TRBJ1-4, with a weak D call TRBD1 (5 bases). Germline V gene sequence: CDR1 SGHTA, CDR2 FQGNSA. The CDR3 runs 14 residues. V gave up 5 bases and J gave up 6 bases, with 13 bases separating them. CDR3 DNA sequence: TGTGCCAGCAGCCCCAGGGTGGGAGATGAAAAACTGTTTTTT. Translating it yields CASSPRVGDEKLFF.

In its sample, this clonotype was seen a few times. The chain recombines TRBV7-2 with TRBJ2-5; no definite D call. The CDR3 consists of 16 residues. The germline gives CDR1 SGHTA, CDR2 FQGNSA. The V and J ends lost 0 bases and 0 bases respectively, with 11 bases between them. The CDR3 loop is CASSLAIFDYQETQYF. DNA of the CDR3: TGTGCCAGCAGCTTAGCAATATTCGACTACCAAGAGACCCAGTACTTC.

V and J are TRBV6-2 or TRBV6-3 and TRBJ2-3, with TRBD2 identical over 13 bases. Germline assignment: CDR1 MNHEY and CDR2 SVGEGT. With 6 bases clipped from V and 4 bases from J, the junction kept 7 bases outside the gene matches. The CDR3 has 16 amino acids. The CDR3 region has the DNA TGTGCCAGCAGCAAATGGACTAGCGGGGGTGCAGATACGCAGTATTTT. This gives the protein CASSKWTSGGADTQYF.

This clonotype was counted at least ten times. DNA of the CDR3: TGCGCCAGCAGCTTGTTTCCCTTAGGAGGCGACGAGCAGTACTTC. Its translation is CASSLFPLGGDEQYF. V usage is TRBV5-1 and J usage is TRBJ2-7; the D gene is possibly TRBD2 (5 bases). The CDR3 sequence is 15 residues long. V was cut by 1 base and J by 5 bases, with 16 bases left in between. Germline-derived CDR1 and CDR2 are SGHRS and YFSETQ.

The table lists this clonotype with a few counts. CDR3: CASNSGANYGYTF. DNA for the CDR3: TGTGCCAGCAACTCGGGGGCTAACTATGGCTACACCTTC. This sequence joins TRBV9 and TRBJ1-2; perhaps TRBD1 as D (5 bases). Per germline, CDR1 SGDLS and CDR2 YYNGEE. With 6 bases removed from V and 0 bases from J, the gap between germline ends came to 9 bases. This CDR3 has 13 amino acids. The entire variable domain, with the rest obtained from reference TRBV9 and TRBJ1-2, is as follows: DSGVTQTPKHLITATGQRVTLRCSPRSGDLSVYWYQQSLDQGLQFLIQYYNGEERAKGNILERFSAQQFPDLHSELNLSSLELGDSALYFCASNSGANYGYTFGSGTRLTVV.

Ten or more counts support this clonotype. The gene calls are TRBV3-1 and TRBJ2-4; 10 bases map to TRBD1. Trimming removed 5 bases from V and 8 bases from J; junction bases left unmatched: 6. There are 14 residues in the CDR3. CDR1 is LGHDT, CDR2 YNNKEL, per germline (reference sequence). The CDR3 coding sequence is TGTGCCAGCAGCAACCGGGACAGGGGTGACATTCAGTACTTC. Translating it yields CASSNRDRGDIQYF.

Ten or more counts support this clonotype. This sequence joins TRBV7-9 and TRBJ1-1; no clear D gene. The germline CDR1 and CDR2 sequences are SEHNR and FQNEAQ (reference sequence). This CDR3 region has 12 residues. V gave up 2 bases and J gave up 1 base, with 2 bases separating them. CDR3 sequence: CASSLTNTEAFF. CDR3 in DNA: TGTGCCAGCAGCTTAACGAACACTGAAGCTTTCTTT.

This chain links TRBV11-2 with TRBJ2-4; D may be TRBD1 (5 bases). With 5 bases removed from V and 8 bases from J, the gap between germline ends came to 16 bases. The CDR3 covers 14 residues. Germline CDR1 reads SGHAT; CDR2 reads FQNNGV. The CDR3 loop reads CASSKPGSVDIQYF. In DNA, the CDR3 is TGTGCCAGCAGCAAACCAGGGTCGGTAGACATTCAGTACTTC. Variable domain in full (rest from reference TRBV11-2 and TRBJ2-4): EAGVAQSPRYKIIEKRQSVAFWCNPISGHATLYWYQQILGQGPKLLIQFQNNGVVDDSQLPKDRFSAERLKGVDSTLKIQPAKLEDSAVYLCASSKPGSVDIQYFGAGTRLSVL.

This clonotype was recorded once. It is likely a read error, because the conserved phenylalanine at the end of the CDR3 is missing. The CDR3 coding sequence is TGCGCCAGCAGCTTGGCCAGACCGCCTTATGGCTACACCTTA. Its protein is CASSLARPPYGYTL. This chain joins TRBV5-1 and TRBJ1-2; D ambiguous. The CDR3 has 14 amino acids. Germline V gives CDR1 SGHRS, CDR2 YFSETQ. Trimming took off 0 bases at V and 5 bases at J, with 11 bases between the two ends.